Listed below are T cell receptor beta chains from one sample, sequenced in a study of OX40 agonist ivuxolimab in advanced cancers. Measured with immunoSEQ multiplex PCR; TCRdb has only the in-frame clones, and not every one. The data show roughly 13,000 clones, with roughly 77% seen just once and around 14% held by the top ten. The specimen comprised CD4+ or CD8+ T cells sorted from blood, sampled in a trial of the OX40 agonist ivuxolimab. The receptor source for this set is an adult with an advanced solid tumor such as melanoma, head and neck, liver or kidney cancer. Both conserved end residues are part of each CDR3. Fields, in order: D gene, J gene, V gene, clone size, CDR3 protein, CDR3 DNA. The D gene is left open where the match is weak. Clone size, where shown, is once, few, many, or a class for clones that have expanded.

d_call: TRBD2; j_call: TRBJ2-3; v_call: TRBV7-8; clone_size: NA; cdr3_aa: CASSFEAGGHTDTQYF; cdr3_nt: TGTGCCAGCAGCTTCGAAGCGGGAGGCCACACAGATACGCAGTATTTT
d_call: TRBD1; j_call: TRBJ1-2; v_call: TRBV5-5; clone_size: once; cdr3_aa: CASSLTGGVYGYTF; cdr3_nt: TGTGCCAGCAGCTTGACAGGGGGCGTTTATGGCTACACCTTC
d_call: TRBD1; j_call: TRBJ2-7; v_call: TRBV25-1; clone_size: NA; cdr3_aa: CASSEIIGTGPYEQYF; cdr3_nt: TGTGCCAGCAGTGAAATAATCGGGACAGGACCCTACGAGCAGTACTTC
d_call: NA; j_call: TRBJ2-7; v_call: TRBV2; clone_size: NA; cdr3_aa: CASSASQPYEQYF; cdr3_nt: TGTGCCAGCAGTGCATCACAGCCCTACGAGCAGTACTTC
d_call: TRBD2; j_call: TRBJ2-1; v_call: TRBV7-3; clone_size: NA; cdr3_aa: CASSLQLAENNEQFF; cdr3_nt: TGTGCCAGCAGCTTACAACTAGCGGAGAACAATGAGCAGTTCTTC
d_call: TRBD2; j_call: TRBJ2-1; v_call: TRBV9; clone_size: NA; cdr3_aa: CASSVLSGGVYNEQFF; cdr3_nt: TGTGCCAGCAGCGTACTTAGCGGGGGGGTCTACAATGAGCAGTTCTTC
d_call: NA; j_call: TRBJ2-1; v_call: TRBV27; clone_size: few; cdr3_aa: CASSFYNEQFF; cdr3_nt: TGTGCCAGCAGTTTTTACAATGAGCAGTTCTTC
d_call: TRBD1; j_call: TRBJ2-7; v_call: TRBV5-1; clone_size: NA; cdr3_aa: CASSQGASYEQYF; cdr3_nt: TGCGCCAGCAGTCAGGGGGCGAGTTACGAGCAGTACTTC
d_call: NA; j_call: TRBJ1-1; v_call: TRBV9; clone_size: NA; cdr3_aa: CASSVEGEGIGMNTEAFF; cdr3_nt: TGTGCCAGCAGCGTAGAAGGGGAGGGTATCGGGATGAACACTGAAGCTTTCTTT
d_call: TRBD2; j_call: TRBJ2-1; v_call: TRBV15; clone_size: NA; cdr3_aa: CATGLAGEFNEQFF; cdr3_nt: TGTGCCACCGGTCTGGCGGGAGAATTTAATGAGCAGTTCTTC
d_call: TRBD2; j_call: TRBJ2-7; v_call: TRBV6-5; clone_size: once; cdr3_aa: CASSKLAGESYEQYF; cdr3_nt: TGTGCCAGCAGTAAACTAGCGGGGGAGTCCTACGAGCAGTACTTC
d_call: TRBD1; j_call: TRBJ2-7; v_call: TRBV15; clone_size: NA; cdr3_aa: CATSREGQAPFYEQYF; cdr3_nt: TGTGCCACCAGCAGAGAAGGACAGGCCCCCTTCTACGAGCAGTACTTC
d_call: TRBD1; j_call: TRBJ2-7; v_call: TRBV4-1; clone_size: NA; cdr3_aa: CASSPRDREHEQYF; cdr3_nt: TGCGCCAGCAGCCCCCGGGACAGGGAACACGAGCAGTACTTC
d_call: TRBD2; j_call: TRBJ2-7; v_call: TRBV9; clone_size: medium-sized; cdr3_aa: CASSPSAGSTYEQYF; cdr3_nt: TGTGCCAGCAGCCCATCAGCGGGGTCGACCTACGAGCAGTACTTC
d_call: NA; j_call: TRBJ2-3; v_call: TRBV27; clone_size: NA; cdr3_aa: CASSRPTDTQYF; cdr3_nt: TGTGCCAGCAGTAGGCCCACAGATACGCAGTATTTT
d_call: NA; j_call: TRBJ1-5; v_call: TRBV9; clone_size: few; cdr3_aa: CASSVEGEGQPQHF; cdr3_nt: TGTGCCAGCAGCGTGGAGGGCGAGGGGCAGCCCCAGCATTTT
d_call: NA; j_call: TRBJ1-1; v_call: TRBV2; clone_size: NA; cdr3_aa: CASSGDTANTEAFF; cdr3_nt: TGTGCCAGCAGTGGAGACACAGCTAACACTGAAGCTTTCTTT
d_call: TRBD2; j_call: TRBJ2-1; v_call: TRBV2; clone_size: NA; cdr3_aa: CASSVAAGDYNEQFF; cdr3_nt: TGTGCCAGCAGTGTGGCAGCGGGAGACTACAATGAGCAGTTCTTC
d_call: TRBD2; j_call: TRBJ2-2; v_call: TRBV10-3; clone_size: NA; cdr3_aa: CATGSGGLTGELFF; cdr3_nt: TGTGCCACTGGGAGCGGGGGGTTAACCGGGGAGCTGTTTTTT
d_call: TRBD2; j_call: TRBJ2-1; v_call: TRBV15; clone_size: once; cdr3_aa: CATRNSGTSGYNEQFF; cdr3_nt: TGTGCCACCAGGAATTCCGGGACTAGCGGATACAATGAGCAGTTCTTC
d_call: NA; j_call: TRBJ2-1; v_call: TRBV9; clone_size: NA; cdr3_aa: CASSVAGEQFF; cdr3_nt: TGTGCCAGCAGCGTAGCGGGTGAGCAGTTCTTC
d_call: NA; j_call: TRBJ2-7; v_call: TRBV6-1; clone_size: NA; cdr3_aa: CASRRYEQYF; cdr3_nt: TGTGCCAGCAGGAGGTACGAGCAGTACTTC
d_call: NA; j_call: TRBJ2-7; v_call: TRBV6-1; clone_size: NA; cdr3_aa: CASSEAVMGFSYEQYF; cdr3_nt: TGTGCCAGCAGTGAAGCTGTCATGGGGTTCTCCTACGAGCAGTACTTC
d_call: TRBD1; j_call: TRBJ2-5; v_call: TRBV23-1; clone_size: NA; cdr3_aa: CASSQSGTGQETQYF; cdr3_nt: TGCGCCAGCAGTCAATCGGGGACAGGCCAAGAGACCCAGTACTTC
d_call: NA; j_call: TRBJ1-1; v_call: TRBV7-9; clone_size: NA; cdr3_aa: CASSLAADPDPEAFF; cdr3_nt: TGTGCCAGCAGCTTAGCCGCAGACCCTGACCCTGAAGCTTTCTTT
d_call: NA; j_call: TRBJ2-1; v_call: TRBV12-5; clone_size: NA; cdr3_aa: CASGSGSYNEQFF; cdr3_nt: TGTGCTAGTGGTAGCGGCTCCTACAATGAGCAGTTCTTC
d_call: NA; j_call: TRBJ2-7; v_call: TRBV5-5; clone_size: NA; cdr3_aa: CASSLAGNEQYF; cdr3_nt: TGTGCCAGCAGCTTGGCAGGGAATGAGCAGTACTTC
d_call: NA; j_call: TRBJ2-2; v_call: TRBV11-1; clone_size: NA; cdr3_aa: CASSQPGTDTGELFF; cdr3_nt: TGTGCCAGCAGCCAACCCGGGACGGACACCGGGGAGCTGTTTTTT
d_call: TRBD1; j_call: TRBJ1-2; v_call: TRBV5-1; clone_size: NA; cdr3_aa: CASSVGGTGYGYTF; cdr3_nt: TGCGCCAGCAGCGTCGGGGGGACAGGGTATGGCTACACCTTC
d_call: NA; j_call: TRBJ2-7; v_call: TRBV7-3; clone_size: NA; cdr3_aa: CASSFSGTLYEQYF; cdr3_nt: TGTGCCAGCAGCTTTAGTGGTACCCTATACGAGCAGTACTTC
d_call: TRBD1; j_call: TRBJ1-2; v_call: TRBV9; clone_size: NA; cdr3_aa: CASSVKQGDAYGYTF; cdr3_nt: TGTGCCAGCAGCGTGAAACAGGGGGATGCCTATGGCTACACCTTC